This entry describes one TCR beta chain. This sample stems from a study of blood T cell repertoires in COVID-19. In the authors' workflow: Estimation of nucleated cell counts was performed using reference gene primer amplification. Using immunoSEQ multiplex PCR, the repertoire was profiled, and TCRdb retains in-frame clones only, with some absent. Clone size and the V and J calls come from that table; the DNA yielded D and trimming. The table has over 120,000 clones, roughly 83% seen once. The ends lost 4 bases at V and 4 bases at J; junction bases unmatched: 2. The CDR3 runs 12 residues. CDR1 SQVTM and CDR2 ANQGSEA come from the germline V gene. The age range of participants was about 18 to 90 years, with residence in about 25 US areas. Two negative PCRs, clearance, or symptom resolution were required of recovered Cohort 3 donors.

The TCR sequence derives from a man in his fifties who had recovered from COVID-19. Sequencing used PBMCs or T cells enriched from blood (not recorded which). This chain links TRBV29-1 with TRBJ1-1, with 8 bases identical to TRBD1. The CDR3 DNA reads TGCAGCGTTGGGACAGGGAGCACTGAAGCTTTCTTT. Its protein product is CSVGTGSTEAFF. The entire variable domain, with the rest obtained from reference TRBV29-1 and TRBJ1-1, is as follows: SAVISQKPSRDICQRGTSLTIQCQVDSQVTMMFWYRQQPGQSLTLIATANQGSEATYESGFVIDKFPISRPNLTFSTLTVSNMSPEDSSIYLCSVGTGSTEAFFGQGTRLTVV.